The entry below gives a single TCR beta chain sequence along with its context. The sample belongs to a study of T cell changes during pregnancy in multiple sclerosis. Assay: immunoSEQ multiplex PCR; the TCRdb copy retains only in-frame clones and omits some. The data show approximately 89,000 clones, about 93% seen once. With V trimmed by 2 bases and J by 14 bases, 9 bases remained unmatched. The CDR3 contains 14 residues. CDR1 is MNHEY, CDR2 SVGAGI, per germline. The sample here was peripheral blood, taken after pregnancy. The chain joins TRBV6-5 to TRBJ1-1; 12 bases line up with TRBD1. This clonotype was sampled from a female donor in good health, enrolled as a control in a pregnancy study. The CDR3 DNA is TGTGCCAGCAGTTACCCCGGGACAGGGGGCGCTTGGTTCTTT. Its translation: CASSYPGTGGAWFF.